The 19 T cell receptor beta chains below were found in one sample sequenced in a study of OX40 agonist ivuxolimab in advanced cancers. Data came from immunoSEQ multiplex PCR; TCRdb stores just in-frame clones and leaves some out. The sample lists tens of thousands of clones; over 80% were seen once. Source: CD4+ or CD8+ T cells sorted from blood, taken in a trial of the OX40 agonist ivuxolimab. The receptor set was obtained from an adult with an advanced solid tumor such as melanoma, head and neck, liver or kidney cancer.

This CDR3 is CASSLARRGEQFF. Written as DNA, the CDR3 is TGCGCCAGCAGCTTGGCCCGGAGGGGTGAGCAGTTCTTC. The V and J genes are TRBV5-1 and TRBJ2-1; tentatively, D is TRBD2 (6 bases). V was trimmed by 0 bases and J by 9 bases, leaving 10 bases between them. CDR1 and CDR2 from the germline V gene are SGHRS and YFSETQ. The CDR3 runs 13 residues.

This chain connects TRBV18 to TRBJ2-1; possibly TRBD1 for D (5 bases). CDR1 is KGHSH and CDR2 is LQKENI in the germline V gene. CDR3 size: 15 residues. Trimming left V 0 bases short and J 5 bases short, with 11 bases between. The CDR3: CASSPPGRMNNEQFF. In DNA, the CDR3 is TGTGCCAGCTCACCACCGGGGCGGATGAACAATGAGCAGTTCTTC.

A word on this clone: The DNA is omitted, as the CDR3 cannot be located on it reliably, and the CDR3 follows TCRdb's listing. This chain uses TRBV6-6 with TRBJ2-1. The CDR3 contains 12 residues when both ends are counted. Germline lookup yields CDR1 MNHNY and CDR2 SVGAGI (reference sequence). The CDR3 spells CASSYFGNEQFF.

DNA of the CDR3: TGTGCCAGTAGTGACAGGGGGGGGAGCTCCTACAATGAGCAGTTCTTC. Encoded protein: CASSDRGGSSYNEQFF. This chain joins TRBV19 and TRBJ2-1; 9 nucleotides match TRBD1. V trimming: 5 bases; J trimming: 0 bases; junction bases outside the gene matches: 5. CDR1 is LNHDA, CDR2 SQIVND, per germline (reference sequence). The CDR3 is 16 amino acids.

J is TRBJ2-3 and V is TRBV6-6; possible D gene TRBD2, 5 bases. V dropped 5 bases and J dropped 8 bases, with 14 bases sitting between them. The CDR3 is made up of 13 amino acids. The V gene's germline CDR1 is MNHNY and CDR2 SVGAGI (reference sequence). This chain's CDR3 is CASSPGSAGTQYF. Here the CDR3 DNA reads TGTGCCAGCAGTCCGGGCTCGGCGGGTACGCAGTATTTT.

The chain uses TRBV6-5 and TRBJ2-5, with a weak D call TRBD1 (5 bases). Germline assignment: CDR1 MNHEY and CDR2 SVGAGI. Trimming cost V 4 bases and J 5 bases, with 17 bases left between them. The CDR3 has 15 amino acids. The CDR3 bases are TGTGCCAGCAGTTCAAGGACAAAATCTATGGAGACCCAGTACTTC. Translated, it gives CASSSRTKSMETQYF.

The V call is TRBV7-8, the J call TRBJ1-4; D is uncertain. The CDR3 contains 16 residues. The germline V gene has CDR1 SGHVS and CDR2 FQNEAQ. Trimming removed 1 base at V and 5 bases at J, with 14 bases between. CDR3 sequence reads: CASSLVSVGGNEKLFF. In DNA form, the CDR3 reads TGTGCCAGCAGCTTAGTAAGTGTTGGAGGAAATGAAAAACTGTTTTTT.

The DNA for the CDR3 is TGTGCCAGCAGGGGAACCGGGGGCGCCGGGACTGAAGCTTTCTTT. Translated, it gives CASRGTGGAGTEAFF. The chain recombines TRBV25-1 with TRBJ1-1, with D perhaps TRBD1 (6 bases). The CDR3 consists of 15 residues. The germline CDR1 and CDR2 sequences are MGHDK and SYGVNS. V was pared by 6 bases and J by 5 bases, with 19 bases between.

This chain uses TRBV6-1 with TRBJ2-6; D not certain. V was cut by 2 bases and J by 1 base, with 9 bases left in between. CDR3 size: 16 residues. Germline assignment: CDR1 MNHNS and CDR2 SASEGT. The CDR3 DNA follows: TGTGCCAGCAGTGAACTGCGCCCATCTGGGGCCAACGTCCTGACTTTC. Amino acid sequence: CASSELRPSGANVLTF.

The chain links TRBV6-6 to TRBJ1-1; D remains ambiguous. The CDR3 spans 12 residues. Between the trimmed V and J ends, which lost 6 bases and 0 bases, there was a span of 5 bases. Looked up from germline, CDR1 is MNHNY and CDR2 is SVGAGI (reference sequence). Here the CDR3 reads CASRGLNTEAFF. CDR3 DNA sequence: TGTGCCAGCAGAGGGTTGAACACTGAAGCTTTCTTT.

This chain links TRBV23-1 with TRBJ1-3; no reliable D call. TRBV23-1 is sorted into the ORF group, with uncertain function. This CDR3 is built from 15 residues. Trimming cost V 8 bases and J 4 bases, with 18 bases left between them. The CDR3: CASPITTSAGNTIYF. The CDR3 DNA reads as TGCGCCAGCCCAATTACGACAAGCGCCGGAAACACCATATATTTT.

This clone came up once. The J gene is TRBJ2-1, the V gene TRBV28, with 11 bases matching TRBD2. Germline V gives CDR1 MDHEN, CDR2 SYDVKM. The V and J ends lost 6 bases and 5 bases, in that order; junction bases with no gene match: 9. The CDR3 length is 16 residues. In DNA form, the CDR3 reads TGTGCCAGCAGCCGATATAGCGGGAGGGCCCACAATGAGCAGTTCTTC. Translation: CASSRYSGRAHNEQFF.

This chain joins TRBV27 and TRBJ2-2; possibly TRBD1 or TRBD2 for D (5 bases each). The CDR3 has 14 residues. The V and J ends lost 4 bases and 7 bases respectively, with 13 bases between them. Germline-derived CDR1 and CDR2 are MNHEY and SMNVEV (reference sequence). CDR3 region: CASSWEGTGGELFF. CDR3 bases: TGTGCCAGCAGTTGGGAAGGGACGGGCGGGGAGCTGTTTTTT.

The chain recombines TRBV7-9 with TRBJ2-1; TRBD2 agrees at 12 bases. CDR1 SEHNR and CDR2 FQNEAQ come from the germline V gene (reference sequence). This CDR3 is 15 amino acids long. V lost 5 bases and J lost 8; bases outside the gene matches: 7. In DNA, the CDR3 is TGTGCCAGCAGCCCTAGCGGGAGGGCCCGTCATGAGCAGTTCTTC. Encoded protein: CASSPSGRARHEQFF.

V gene TRBV5-4 combines with J gene TRBJ2-7, with D unclear. The CDR3 is made up of 12 amino acids. The V gene's germline CDR1 is SGHNT and CDR2 YYREEE (reference sequence). Trimming pared 2 bases from V and 5 bases from J, leaving 8 bases between. The CDR3, as DNA: TGTGCCAGCAGCTTCTGGCGCAACGAGCAGTACTTC. This gives the protein CASSFWRNEQYF.

The V and J genes are TRBV19 and TRBJ1-5; 7 nucleotides align to TRBD1. The V gene's germline CDR1 is LNHDA and CDR2 SQIVND (reference sequence). The CDR3 runs 12 residues. The V segment lost 11 bases and the J segment 6 bases; nucleotides outside the gene matches: 7. The CDR3 spells CAAGQRGQPQHF. The CDR3 DNA reads as TGTGCCGCGGGACAGCGAGGTCAGCCCCAGCATTTT.

This chain uses TRBV5-5 with TRBJ2-5; weak D call: TRBD2 (6 bases). Trimming took off 0 bases at V and 5 bases at J, with 14 bases between the two ends. Germline V gene data show CDR1 as SGHKS and CDR2 as YYEKEE (reference sequence). The CDR3 is 15 amino acids. Here the CDR3 DNA reads TGTGCCAGCAGCTTGGTCGCGGGAACGGGCGAGACCCAGTACTTC. Its protein is CASSLVAGTGETQYF.

The rearrangement joins TRBV15 to TRBJ2-1; 8 bases are shared with TRBD2. CDR1 LNHNV and CDR2 YYDKDF come from the germline V gene (reference sequence). The CDR3 runs 16 residues. With 0 bases clipped from V and 8 bases from J, the junction kept 9 bases outside the gene matches. The CDR3 spells CATSRDAAGGLYEQFF. The CDR3 bases are TGTGCCACCAGCAGAGATGCGGCGGGAGGACTCTATGAGCAGTTCTTC.

CDR3 residues: CASKRVGGATEAFF. CDR3 nucleotides: TGTGCCAGCAAAAGGGTGGGGGGCGCGACTGAAGCTTTCTTT. This chain joins TRBV2 and TRBJ1-1; a possible D gene is TRBD1 (6 bases). CDR1 is SNHLY and CDR2 is FYNNEI in the germline V gene. Trimming cost V 7 bases and J 5 bases, with 17 bases left between them. This CDR3 contains 14 residues.